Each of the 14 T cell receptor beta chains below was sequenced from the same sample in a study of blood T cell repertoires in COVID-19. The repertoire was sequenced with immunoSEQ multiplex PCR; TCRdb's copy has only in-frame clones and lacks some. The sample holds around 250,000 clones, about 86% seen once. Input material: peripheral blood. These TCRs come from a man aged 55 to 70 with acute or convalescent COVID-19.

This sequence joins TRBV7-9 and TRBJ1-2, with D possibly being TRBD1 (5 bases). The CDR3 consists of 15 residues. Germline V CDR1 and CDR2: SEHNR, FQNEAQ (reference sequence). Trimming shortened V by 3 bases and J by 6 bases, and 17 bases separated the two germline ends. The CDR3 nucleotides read TGTGCCAGCAGCTTCTCCCTCGAGCGGGGCCATGGCTACACCTTC. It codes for CASSFSLERGHGYTF.

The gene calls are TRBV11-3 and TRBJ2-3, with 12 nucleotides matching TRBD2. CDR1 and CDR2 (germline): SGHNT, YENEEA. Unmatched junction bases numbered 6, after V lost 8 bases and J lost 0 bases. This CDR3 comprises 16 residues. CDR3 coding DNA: TGTGCCAGCCGCAGGACTAGCGGGACCAGCACAGATACGCAGTATTTT. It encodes CASRRTSGTSTDTQYF. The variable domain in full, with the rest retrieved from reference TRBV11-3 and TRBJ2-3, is EAGVVQSPRYKIIEKKQPVAFWCNPISGHNTLYWYLQNLGQGPELLIRYENEEAVDDSQLPKDRFSAERLKGVDSTLKIQPAELGDSAVYLCASRRTSGTSTDTQYFGPGTRLTVL.

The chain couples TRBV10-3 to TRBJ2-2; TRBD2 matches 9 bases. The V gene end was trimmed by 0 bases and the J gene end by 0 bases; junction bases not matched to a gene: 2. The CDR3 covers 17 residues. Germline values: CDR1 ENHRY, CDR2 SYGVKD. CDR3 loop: CAISESGGRANTGELFF. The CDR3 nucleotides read TGTGCCATCAGTGAGTCTGGCGGGAGGGCGAACACCGGGGAGCTGTTTTTT.

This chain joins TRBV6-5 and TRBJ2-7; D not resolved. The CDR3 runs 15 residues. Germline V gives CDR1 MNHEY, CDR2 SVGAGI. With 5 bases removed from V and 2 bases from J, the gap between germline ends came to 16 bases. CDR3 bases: TGTGCCAGCAGTAATATCTCGACTGGAACCTACGAGCAGTACTTC. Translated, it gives CASSNISTGTYEQYF.

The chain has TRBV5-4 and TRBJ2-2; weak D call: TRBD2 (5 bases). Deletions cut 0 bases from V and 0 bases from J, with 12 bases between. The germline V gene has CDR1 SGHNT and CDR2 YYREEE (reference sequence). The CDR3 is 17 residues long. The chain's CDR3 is CASSLGEQRANTGELFF. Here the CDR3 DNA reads TGTGCCAGCAGCTTGGGGGAGCAGCGTGCGAACACCGGGGAGCTGTTTTTT. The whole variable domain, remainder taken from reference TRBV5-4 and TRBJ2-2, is ETGVTQSPTHLIKTRGQQVTLRCSSQSGHNTVSWYQQALGQGPQFIFQYYREEENGRGNFPPRFSGLQFPNYSSELNVNALELDDSALYLCASSLGEQRANTGELFFGEGSRLTVL.

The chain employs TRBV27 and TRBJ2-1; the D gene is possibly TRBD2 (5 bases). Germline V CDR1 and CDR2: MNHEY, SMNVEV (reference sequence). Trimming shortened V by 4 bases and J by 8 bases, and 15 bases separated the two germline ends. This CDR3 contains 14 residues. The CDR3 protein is CASSWERSGYEQFF. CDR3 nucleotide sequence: TGTGCCAGCAGTTGGGAGCGGTCTGGCTATGAGCAGTTCTTC.

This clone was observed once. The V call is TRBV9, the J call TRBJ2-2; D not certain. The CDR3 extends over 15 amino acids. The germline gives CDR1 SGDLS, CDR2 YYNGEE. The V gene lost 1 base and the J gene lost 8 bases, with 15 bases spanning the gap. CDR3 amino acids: CASSVKQAYPGELFF. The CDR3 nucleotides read TGTGCCAGCAGCGTAAAGCAGGCTTACCCGGGGGAGCTGTTTTTT.

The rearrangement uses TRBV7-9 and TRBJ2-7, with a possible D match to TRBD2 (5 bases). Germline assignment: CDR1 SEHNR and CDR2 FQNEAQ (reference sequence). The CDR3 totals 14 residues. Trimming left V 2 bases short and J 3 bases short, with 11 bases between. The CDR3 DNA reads TGTGCCAGCAGCTTAACGGGGATGGGCTACGAGCAGTACTTC. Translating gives CASSLTGMGYEQYF.

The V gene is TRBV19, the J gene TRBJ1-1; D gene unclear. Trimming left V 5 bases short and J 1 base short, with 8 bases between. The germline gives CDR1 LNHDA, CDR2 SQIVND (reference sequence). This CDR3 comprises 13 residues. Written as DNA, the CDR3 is TGTGCCAGTAGTCTCCGACAGAACACTGAAGCTTTCTTT. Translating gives CASSLRQNTEAFF.

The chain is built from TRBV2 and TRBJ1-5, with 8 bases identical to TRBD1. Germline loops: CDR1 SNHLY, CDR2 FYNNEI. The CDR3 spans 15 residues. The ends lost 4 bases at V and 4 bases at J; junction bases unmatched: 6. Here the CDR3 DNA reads TGTGCCAGCAGTGGTGGCAGGGGGCCGAATCAGCCCCAGCATTTT. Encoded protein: CASSGGRGPNQPQHF.

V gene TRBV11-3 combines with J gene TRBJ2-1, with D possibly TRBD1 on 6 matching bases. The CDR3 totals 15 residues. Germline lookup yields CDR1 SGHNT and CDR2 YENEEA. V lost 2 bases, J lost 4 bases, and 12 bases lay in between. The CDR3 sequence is CASSLTQGPYNEQFF. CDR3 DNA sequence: TGTGCCAGCAGCTTAACCCAGGGGCCATACAATGAGCAGTTCTTC.

In DNA, the CDR3 is TGTGCCTGGAGTGTTAACGTTCAGGGCGGTTCACCCCTCCACTTT. Translation gives CAWSVNVQGGSPLHF. The chain uses TRBV30 and TRBJ1-6; a weak D match, TRBD1 (5 bases). Trimming shortened V by 0 bases and J by 9 bases, and 15 bases separated the two germline ends. Germline loops: CDR1 GTSNPN, CDR2 SVGIG (reference sequence). The CDR3 covers 15 residues.

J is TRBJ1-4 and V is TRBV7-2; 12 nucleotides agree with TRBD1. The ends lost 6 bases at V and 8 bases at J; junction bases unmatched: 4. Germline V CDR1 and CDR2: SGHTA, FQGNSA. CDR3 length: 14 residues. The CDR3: CASSRDRGPEKLFF. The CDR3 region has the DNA TGTGCCAGCAGTCGGGACAGGGGGCCGGAAAAACTGTTTTTT.

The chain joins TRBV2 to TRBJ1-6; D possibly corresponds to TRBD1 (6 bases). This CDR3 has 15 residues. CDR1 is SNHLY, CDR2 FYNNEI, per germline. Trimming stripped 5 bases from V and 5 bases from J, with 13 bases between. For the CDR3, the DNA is TGTGCCAGCAGTTCGACAGGAGCCAATAATTCACCCCTCCACTTT. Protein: CASSSTGANNSPLHF.